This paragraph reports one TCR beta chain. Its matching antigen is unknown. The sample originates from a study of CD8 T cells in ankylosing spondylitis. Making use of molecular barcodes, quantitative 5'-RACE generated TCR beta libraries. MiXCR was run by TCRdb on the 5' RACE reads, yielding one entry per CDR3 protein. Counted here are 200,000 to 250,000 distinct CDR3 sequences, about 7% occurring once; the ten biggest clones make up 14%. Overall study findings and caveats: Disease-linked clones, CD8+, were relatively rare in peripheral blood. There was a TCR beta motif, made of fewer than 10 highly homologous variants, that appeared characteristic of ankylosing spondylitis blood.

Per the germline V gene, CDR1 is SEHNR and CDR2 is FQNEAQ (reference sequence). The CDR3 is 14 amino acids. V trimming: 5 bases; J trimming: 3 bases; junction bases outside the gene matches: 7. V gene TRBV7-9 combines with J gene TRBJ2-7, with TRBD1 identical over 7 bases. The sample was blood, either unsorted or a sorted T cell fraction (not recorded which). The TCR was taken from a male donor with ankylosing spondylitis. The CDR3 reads CASSPSQGVYEQYF. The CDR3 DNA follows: TGTGCCAGCAGCCCCAGCCAGGGGGTCTACGAGCAGTACTTC.